This record concerns one T cell receptor beta chain sequence. The antigen is not known. These data originate in a study of cytomegalovirus exposure and HLA in healthy donors. V was cut by 4 bases and J by 0 bases, with 8 bases left in between. Germline assignment: CDR1 SGHRS and CDR2 YFSETQ. The CDR3 covers 13 residues. Separate from the approximately 700-subject first cohort was the approximately 120-subject validation cohort, to which the donors belonged. Study-wide results and limits: That first-cohort TCR clusters tended to co-occur in the 120 or so validation repertoires was found in a later analysis.

The method was immunoSEQ multiplex PCR; TCRdb's version includes in-frame clones alone and lacks a portion of them. The table has 190,000 or so clones, 80% to 85% seen once. The chain recombines TRBV5-1 with TRBJ2-7; no reliable D call. Sequenced input: PBMCs. The TCR was taken from a woman aged 18-35 years in good health and CMV-seropositive. CDR3 protein: CASSERSSYEQYF. The CDR3 nucleotides read TGCGCCAGCAGCGAGAGGAGCTCCTACGAGCAGTACTTC.